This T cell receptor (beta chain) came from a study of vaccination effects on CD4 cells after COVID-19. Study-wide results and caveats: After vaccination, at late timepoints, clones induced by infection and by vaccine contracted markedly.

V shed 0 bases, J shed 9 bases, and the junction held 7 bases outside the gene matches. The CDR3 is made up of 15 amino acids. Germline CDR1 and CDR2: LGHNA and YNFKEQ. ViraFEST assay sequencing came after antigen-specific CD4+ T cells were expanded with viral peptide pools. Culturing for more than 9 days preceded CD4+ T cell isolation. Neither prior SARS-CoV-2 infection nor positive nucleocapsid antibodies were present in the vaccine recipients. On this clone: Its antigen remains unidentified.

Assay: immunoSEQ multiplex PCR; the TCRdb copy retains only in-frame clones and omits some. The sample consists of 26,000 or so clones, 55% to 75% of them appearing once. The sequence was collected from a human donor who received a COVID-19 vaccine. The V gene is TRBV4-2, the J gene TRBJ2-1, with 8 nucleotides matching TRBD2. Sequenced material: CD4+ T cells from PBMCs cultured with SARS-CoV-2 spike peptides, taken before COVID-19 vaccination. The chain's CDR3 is CASSQDSGGASEQFF. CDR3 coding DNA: TGTGCCAGCAGCCAAGACTCCGGGGGGGCAAGTGAGCAGTTCTTC.